The 29 T cell receptor beta chains presented below share a single source sample, sequenced in a study of T cell repertoires in cytomegalovirus infection. These receptors have no identified antigens. TCRdb re-called the reads with MiXCR, one entry per CDR3 protein. The sample yields about a million distinct CDR3 sequences, around 29% seen once. The sequencing here drew on cultured CD8+ T cells from PBMCs, taken from culture after CMV antigen stimulation. The receptors shown here come from a human donor in good health (CMV status not recorded). Some clones in this sample may be carry-over from other donors' samples.

The V call is TRBV20-1, the J call TRBJ1-2; D gene ambiguous. Germline CDR1 is DFQATT and CDR2 is SNEGSKA (reference sequence). There are 14 residues in the CDR3. V lost 0 bases and J lost 0, with 8 bases in between. CDR3 coding DNA: TGCAGTGCTAGAGATGCGGCTACTAACTATGGCTACACCTTC. The encoded protein is CSARDAATNYGYTF.

This clonotype was seen repeatedly, ten times or more. The chain combines TRBV7-9 with TRBJ2-5; maybe TRBD2 (6 bases). The CDR3 has 14 amino acids. Germline V CDR1 and CDR2: SEHNR, FQNEAQ (reference sequence). The V gene lost 5 bases and the J gene lost 5 bases, with 15 bases spanning the gap. CDR3 sequence: CASSIRGGVETQYF. CDR3 in DNA: TGTGCCAGCAGCATCCGTGGCGGGGTCGAGACCCAGTACTTC. Full variable domain (remainder filled in from reference TRBV7-9 and TRBJ2-5): DTGVSQNPRHKITKRGQNVTFRCDPISEHNRLYWYRQTLGQGPEFLTYFQNEAQLEKSRLLSDRFSAERPKGSFSTLEIQRTEQGDSAMYLCASSIRGGVETQYFGPGTRLLVL.

The sample holds one count of this clonotype. This chain uses TRBV6-6 with TRBJ2-1; 10 bases align to TRBD1. Germline CDR1 MNHNY, CDR2 SVGAGI (reference sequence). This CDR3 contains 18 residues. The V gene end was trimmed by 1 base and the J gene end by 5 bases; junction bases not matched to a gene: 11. The CDR3 sequence: CASSYYSTGDRGHNEQFF. As DNA, the CDR3 is TGTGCCAGCAGTTACTACTCCACCGGGGACAGGGGCCACAATGAGCAGTTCTTC.

The sample holds a few counts of this clonotype. The chain couples TRBV24-1 to TRBJ2-5, with TRBD2 identical over 8 bases. This CDR3 has 14 amino acids. The germline V gene encodes CDR1 KGHDR and CDR2 SFDVKD. Trimming at V came to 9 bases and at J to 7 bases, leaving 12 bases not matched to a gene. CDR3 nucleotides: TGTGCCACCCGTTCCGGGGGGGCATCGGGGACCCAGTACTTC. Protein: CATRSGGASGTQYF.

This clonotype was seen at least ten times. The chain is built from TRBV7-8 and TRBJ1-5; D is perhaps TRBD1 (5 bases). Trimming took 0 bases from V and 4 from J, leaving 10 bases between them. Germline V gives CDR1 SGHVS, CDR2 FQNEAQ. The CDR3 extends over 15 amino acids. The DNA of the CDR3 is TGTGCCAGCAGCTTAGCGGTGCCAGGGAATCAGCCCCAGCATTTT. Its protein is CASSLAVPGNQPQHF.

The chain combines TRBV6-4 with TRBJ2-7, with 10 bases lining up with TRBD1. Germline CDR1 and CDR2: MRHNA and SNTAGT. The CDR3 is 17 residues long. V lost 5 bases, J lost 2 bases, and 12 bases stayed unmatched. The CDR3 sequence: CASSPTLDRGVTYEQYV. The DNA for the CDR3 is TGTGCCAGCAGTCCGACTTTGGACAGGGGGGTGACCTACGAGCAGTACGTC.

This clonotype was observed a single time. This rearrangement joins TRBV19 to TRBJ1-2; D not certain. V lost 2 bases and J lost 10, with 17 bases in between. The CDR3 extends over 14 amino acids. Germline-derived CDR1 and CDR2 are LNHDA and SQIVND (reference sequence). In nucleotides, the CDR3 is TGTGCCAGTAGTATATGGCTTGGCAGCTCGGACTACACCTTC. Translated: CASSIWLGSSDYTF. Looking up the rest from reference TRBV19 and TRBJ1-2 gives the full variable domain: DGGITQSPKYLFRKEGQNVTLSCEQNLNHDAMYWYRQDPGQGLRLIYYSQIVNDFQKGDIAEGYSVSREKKESFPLTVTSAQKNPTAFYLCASSIWLGSSDYTFGSGTRLTVV.

The chain combines TRBV27 with TRBJ2-7; 9 nucleotides match TRBD1. Germline V gene sequence: CDR1 MNHEY, CDR2 SMNVEV (reference sequence). V trimming: 6 bases; J trimming: 5 bases; junction bases outside the gene matches: 11. The CDR3 sequence is 15 residues long. CDR3 nucleotides: TGTGCCAGCAGCCCGGACAGGGGAGGTTTCAACGAGCAGTACTTC. This sequence encodes CASSPDRGGFNEQYF.

This clonotype was picked up one time. A clone one base away is much larger, so this may be a read error. The V call is TRBV7-6, the J call TRBJ2-3; D is perhaps TRBD1 or TRBD2 (5 bases each). CDR3 length equals 12 residues. CDR1 is SGHVS and CDR2 is FNYEAQ in the germline V gene. The CDR3 bases are TGTGCCAACAGCAACCGGGACCAAACGCAGTATTTT. Translating it yields CANSNRDQTQYF.

Regarding this clonotype: A much larger clonotype is one base distant, so this may be a read error. The chain employs TRBV7-8 and TRBJ2-3; TRBD2 might be the D (6 bases). V was shortened by 3 bases and J by 4 bases, with 17 bases between the two germline ends. This CDR3 spans 16 amino acids. Germline V CDR1 and CDR2: SGHVS, FQNEAQ. The CDR3 DNA reads as TGTGCCAGCAGCTTCCCCGCGGAGGGGCCTTCAGATACGCAGTATTTT. Translating it yields CASSFPAEGPSDTQYF.

The chain uses TRBV14 and TRBJ2-3; D is uncertain. In germline, CDR1 is SGHDN, CDR2 FVKESK. V was trimmed by 3 bases and J by 0 bases, leaving 4 bases between them. This CDR3 comprises 13 residues. The CDR3 here is CASSQTSTDTQYF. The CDR3 nucleotides are TGTGCCAGCAGCCAGACTAGCACAGATACGCAGTATTTT.

Concerning this clonotype itself: A much larger clone differs from this one at a single base, so this may be a read error. The V call is TRBV12-3 or TRBV12-4, the J call TRBJ1-1; D gene ambiguous. V gave up 8 bases and J gave up 2 bases, with 15 bases separating them. This CDR3 is 14 amino acids long. This CDR3 is CASCPQAVNTEAFF. In DNA form, the CDR3 reads TGTGCCAGCTGTCCTCAAGCTGTAAACACTGAAGCTTTCTTT.

This clonotype was detected once. V and J are TRBV29-1 and TRBJ2-1; 9 nucleotides align to TRBD2. The CDR3 runs 16 residues. Germline V lookup: CDR1 SQVTM, CDR2 ANQGSEA. The V gene end was trimmed by 0 bases and the J gene end by 5 bases; junction bases not matched to a gene: 8. Here the CDR3 DNA reads TGCAGCGTTGAAGATGAAGGGGCGGGGGGGCACAATGAGCAGTTCTTC. Its protein is CSVEDEGAGGHNEQFF.

The CDR3 coding sequence is TGTGCCAGCAGCCCACAATGGAACACTGAAGCTTTCTTT. Protein product: CASSPQWNTEAFF. The V call is TRBV7-2, the J call TRBJ1-1; D is uncertain. The length of the CDR3 is 13 residues. The germline V gene encodes CDR1 SGHTA and CDR2 FQGNSA. V was cut by 5 bases and J by 1 base, with 8 bases left in between.

The chain joins TRBV6-1 to TRBJ2-3; possible D gene TRBD2, 5 bases. The CDR3 extends over 15 amino acids. With 1 base removed from V and 1 base from J, the gap between germline ends came to 9 bases. The germline V gene has CDR1 MNHNS and CDR2 SASEGT. CDR3 in amino acids: CASSEERGRTDTQYF. CDR3 sequence (DNA): TGTGCCAGCAGTGAAGAAAGAGGGCGCACAGATACGCAGTATTTT.

The gene calls are TRBV27 and TRBJ1-1; D is ambiguous. V lost 0 bases and J 2 bases, leaving 10 bases between the germline ends. CDR3 length: 15 residues. The germline gives CDR1 MNHEY, CDR2 SMNVEV (reference sequence). Here the CDR3 DNA reads TGTGCCAGCAGTTTATCGAACCGACTCAACACTGAAGCTTTCTTT. It yields the protein CASSLSNRLNTEAFF.

This clonotype was seen only a few times. The chain carries TRBV4-2 and TRBJ2-1; a possible D gene is TRBD2 (7 bases). The CDR3 is made up of 15 amino acids. CDR1 LGHNA and CDR2 YNFKEQ come from the germline V gene. V lost 0 bases to trimming and J lost 7 bases, with 13 bases between them. The CDR3 loop reads CASSQDWGGANEQFF. The CDR3 bases are TGTGCCAGCAGCCAAGATTGGGGGGGGGCAAATGAGCAGTTCTTC.

Points on this clonotype: A read error is possible here, since a much larger clone lies one base away. The chain combines TRBV27 with TRBJ1-5, with unresolved D. This CDR3 region has 14 residues. V was shortened by 2 bases and J by 3 bases, with 8 bases between the two germline ends. The germline V gene has CDR1 MNHEY and CDR2 SMNVEV (reference sequence). The CDR3: CASSLRVDNQPQHF. CDR3 bases: TGTGCCAGCAGTTTAAGGGTTGACAATCAGCCCCAGCATTTT.

This clonotype has more than one count but fewer than ten. The chain joins TRBV27 to TRBJ2-1; tentatively, D is TRBD2 (6 bases). CDR1 is MNHEY, CDR2 SMNVEV, per germline (reference sequence). Between the trimmed V and J ends, which lost 1 base and 4 bases, there was a span of 14 bases. This CDR3 is built from 16 residues. The CDR3 region is CASSLWGDLGYNEQFF. CDR3 nucleotides: TGTGCCAGCAGTTTATGGGGGGACCTCGGGTACAATGAGCAGTTCTTC.

This clonotype was counted at least ten times. The V call is TRBV7-8, the J call TRBJ2-6; possible D gene TRBD1, 5 bases. V shed 2 bases and J shed 0 bases, with 17 bases lying between them. Germline values: CDR1 SGHVS, CDR2 FQNEAQ. The CDR3 extends over 19 amino acids. The CDR3, as DNA: TGTGCCAGCAGCTTACTTGGACAAGAACTTAACTCTGGGGCCAACGTCCTGACTTTC. Encoded protein: CASSLLGQELNSGANVLTF.

The chain couples TRBV20-1 to TRBJ1-1, with a weak D call TRBD1 (5 bases). This CDR3 has 12 residues. CDR1 and CDR2 from the germline V gene are DFQATT and SNEGSKA (reference sequence). V lost 3 bases, J lost 2 bases, and 7 bases lay in between. The CDR3, as DNA: TGCAGTGCTAGGGACATCAACACTGAAGCTTTCTTT. This sequence encodes CSARDINTEAFF.

The chain joins TRBV6-5 to TRBJ1-2; D gene ambiguous. The CDR3 spans 13 residues. In germline, CDR1 is MNHEY, CDR2 SVGAGI. V was cut by 0 bases and J by 8 bases, with 10 bases left in between. The CDR3 DNA follows: TGTGCCAGCAGTTACTCTGGGCCAGTAGGCTACACCTTC. Its protein product is CASSYSGPVGYTF.

This clonotype was seen a few times. V is TRBV19 and J is TRBJ2-1, with 9 bases identical to TRBD1. CDR3 length equals 14 residues. With V trimmed by 6 bases and J by 8 bases, 8 bases remained unmatched. CDR1 LNHDA and CDR2 SQIVND come from the germline V gene (reference sequence). CDR3 in amino acids: CASRDRGVEDEQFF. CDR3 DNA: TGTGCCAGTAGGGACAGGGGTGTAGAGGATGAGCAGTTCTTC.

The table lists this clonotype with many counts. The chain carries TRBV7-8 and TRBJ2-1; perhaps TRBD1 as D (5 bases). Germline CDR1 reads SGHVS; CDR2 reads FQNEAQ. CDR3 size: 13 residues. V was cut by 2 bases and J by 8 bases, with 10 bases left in between. The CDR3 here is CASSLNQGDEQFF. In DNA form, the CDR3 reads TGTGCCAGCAGCTTAAATCAGGGTGATGAGCAGTTCTTC.

There are many counts of this clonotype. CDR3 coding DNA: TGTGCCAGCAGGATAGGACTTCAAGAGACCCAGTACTTC. Encoded protein: CASRIGLQETQYF. This chain connects TRBV7-2 to TRBJ2-5; possibly TRBD2 for D (5 bases). This CDR3 contains 13 residues. V was cut by 6 bases and J by 2 bases, with 10 bases left in between. Per germline, CDR1 SGHTA and CDR2 FQGNSA.

This clonotype has a handful of counts. The chain has TRBV10-3 and TRBJ2-7; 9 positions match TRBD1. V lost 6 bases and J lost 5; bases outside the gene matches: 11. CDR1 and CDR2 (germline): ENHRY, SYGVKD. CDR3 length equals 15 residues. CDR3 bases: TGTGCCATCAGGCCCCAAGGGACAGGGAGCCACGAGCAGTACTTC. Its protein is CAIRPQGTGSHEQYF.

Only a few counts were recorded for this clonotype. The chain links TRBV6-5 to TRBJ2-2; the D gene is possibly TRBD1 (6 bases). The CDR3 is 14 residues long. Trimming removed 0 bases at V and 5 bases at J, with 7 bases between. Looked up from germline, CDR1 is MNHEY and CDR2 is SVGAGI. DNA of the CDR3: TGTGCCAGCAGTTACTCGGACAGTACCGGGGAGCTGTTTTTT. Translation gives CASSYSDSTGELFF.

This rearrangement joins TRBV6-6 to TRBJ1-1; TRBD1 agrees at 7 bases. This CDR3 comprises 15 residues. The V gene end was trimmed by 5 bases and the J gene end by 3 bases; junction bases not matched to a gene: 9. Germline V CDR1 and CDR2: MNHNY, SVGAGI (reference sequence). CDR3 in DNA: TGTGCCAGCAGTAACGACAGGGTGTCGTACACTGAAGCTTTCTTT. It encodes CASSNDRVSYTEAFF.

The chain is built from TRBV7-8 and TRBJ1-1; D not certain. Germline V gene lookup returns CDR1 SGHVS and CDR2 FQNEAQ. The V end lost 1 base, the J end lost 6 bases, and 12 bases lay between the germline ends. The CDR3 totals 14 residues. The CDR3 sequence: CASSLGRWGAEAFF. The DNA of the CDR3 is TGTGCCAGCAGCTTAGGGCGGTGGGGTGCTGAAGCTTTCTTT.